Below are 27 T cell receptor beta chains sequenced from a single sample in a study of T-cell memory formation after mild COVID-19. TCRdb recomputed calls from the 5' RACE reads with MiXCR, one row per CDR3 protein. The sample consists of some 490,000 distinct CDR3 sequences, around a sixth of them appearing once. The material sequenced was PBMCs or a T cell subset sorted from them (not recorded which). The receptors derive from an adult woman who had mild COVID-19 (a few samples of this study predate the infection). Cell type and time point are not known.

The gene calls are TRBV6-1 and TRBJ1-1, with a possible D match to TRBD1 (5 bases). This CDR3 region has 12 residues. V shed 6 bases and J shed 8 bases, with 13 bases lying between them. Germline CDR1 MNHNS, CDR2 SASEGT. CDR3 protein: CASSPRGSEAFF. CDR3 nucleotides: TGTGCCAGCAGCCCTCGGGGGTCGGAAGCTTTCTTT.

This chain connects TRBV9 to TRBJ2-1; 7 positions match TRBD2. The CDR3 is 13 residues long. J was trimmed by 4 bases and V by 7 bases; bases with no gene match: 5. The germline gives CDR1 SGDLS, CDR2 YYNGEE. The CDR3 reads CASGGGPYNEQFF. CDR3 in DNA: TGTGCCAGCGGGGGGGGACCTTACAATGAGCAGTTCTTC.

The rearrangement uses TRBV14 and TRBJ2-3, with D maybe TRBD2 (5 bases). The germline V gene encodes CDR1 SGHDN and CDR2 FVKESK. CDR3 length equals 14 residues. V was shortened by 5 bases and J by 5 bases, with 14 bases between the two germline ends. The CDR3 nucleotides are TGTGCCAGCAGCTCTAGCCGTTTGCGAGATACGCAGTATTTT. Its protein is CASSSSRLRDTQYF.

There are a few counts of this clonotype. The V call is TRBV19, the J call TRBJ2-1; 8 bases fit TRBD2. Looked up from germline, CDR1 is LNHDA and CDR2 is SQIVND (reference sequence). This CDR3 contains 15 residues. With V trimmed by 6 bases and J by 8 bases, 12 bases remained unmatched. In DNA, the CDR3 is TGTGCCAGTAGGAGGACCAGCGGGAGTTCGGATGAGCAGTTCTTC. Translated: CASRRTSGSSDEQFF.

DNA of the CDR3: TGTGCCATAAAAATCCCAAATCCAGCGGGGGTTTCAGATACGCAGTATTTT. It is translated as CAIKIPNPAGVSDTQYF. This rearrangement joins TRBV10-3 to TRBJ2-3; 8 positions match TRBD2. Losses at the gene ends were 9 bases for V and 4 bases for J; bases not matched to a gene: 18. The CDR3 totals 17 residues. Germline V gene data show CDR1 as ENHRY and CDR2 as SYGVKD.

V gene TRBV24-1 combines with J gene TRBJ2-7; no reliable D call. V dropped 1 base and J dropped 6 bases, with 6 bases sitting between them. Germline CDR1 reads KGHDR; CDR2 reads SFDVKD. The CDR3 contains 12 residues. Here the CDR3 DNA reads TGTGCCACCAGTGATTTAAAGGGCGAGCAGTACTTC. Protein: CATSDLKGEQYF.

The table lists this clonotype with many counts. The CDR3 is CASGGPGLAGATSYNEQFF. CDR3 DNA: TGTGCCAGCGGGGGCCCGGGACTAGCGGGAGCTACCTCCTACAATGAGCAGTTCTTC. V and J are TRBV7-8 and TRBJ2-1, with TRBD2 identical over 14 bases. Germline loops: CDR1 SGHVS, CDR2 FQNEAQ. The CDR3 covers 19 residues. Trimming at V came to 8 bases and at J to 0 bases, leaving 12 bases not matched to a gene.

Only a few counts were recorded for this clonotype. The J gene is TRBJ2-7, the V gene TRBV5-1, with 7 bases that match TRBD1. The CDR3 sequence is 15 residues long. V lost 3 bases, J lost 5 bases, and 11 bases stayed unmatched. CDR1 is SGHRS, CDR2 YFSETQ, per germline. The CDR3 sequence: CASSWQGVSSDEQYF. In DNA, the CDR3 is TGCGCCAGCAGCTGGCAGGGGGTATCGAGCGACGAGCAGTACTTC.

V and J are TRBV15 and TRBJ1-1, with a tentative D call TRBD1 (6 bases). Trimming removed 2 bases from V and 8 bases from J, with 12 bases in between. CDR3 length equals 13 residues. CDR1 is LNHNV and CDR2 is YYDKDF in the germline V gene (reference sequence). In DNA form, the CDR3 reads TGTGCCACCAGCAGAAGGGGGAGGCAGGAAGCTTTCTTT. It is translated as CATSRRGRQEAFF.

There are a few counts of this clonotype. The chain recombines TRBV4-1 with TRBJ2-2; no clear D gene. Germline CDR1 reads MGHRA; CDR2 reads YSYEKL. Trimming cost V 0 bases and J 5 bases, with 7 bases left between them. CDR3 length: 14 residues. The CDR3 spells CASSQDLTTGELFF. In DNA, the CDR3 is TGCGCCAGCAGCCAAGATCTAACTACCGGGGAGCTGTTTTTT.

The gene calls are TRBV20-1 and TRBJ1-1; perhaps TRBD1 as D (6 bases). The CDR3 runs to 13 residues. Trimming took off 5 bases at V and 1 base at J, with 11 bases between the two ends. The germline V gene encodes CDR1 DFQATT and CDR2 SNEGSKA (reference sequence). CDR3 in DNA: TGCAGTGCTGATGGACAGAAGAACACTGAAGCTTTCTTT. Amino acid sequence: CSADGQKNTEAFF.

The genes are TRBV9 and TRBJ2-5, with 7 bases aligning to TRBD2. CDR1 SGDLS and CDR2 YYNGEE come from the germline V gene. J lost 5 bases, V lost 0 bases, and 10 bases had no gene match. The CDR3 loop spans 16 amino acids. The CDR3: CASSVALGGPQETQYF. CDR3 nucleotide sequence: TGTGCCAGCAGCGTAGCACTGGGAGGGCCTCAGGAGACCCAGTACTTC.

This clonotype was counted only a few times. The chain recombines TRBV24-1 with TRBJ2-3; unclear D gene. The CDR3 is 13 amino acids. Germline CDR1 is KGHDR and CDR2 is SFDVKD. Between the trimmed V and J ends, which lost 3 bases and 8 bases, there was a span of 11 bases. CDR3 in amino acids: CATSDSLIGTQYF. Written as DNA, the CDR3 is TGTGCCACCAGTGATAGCCTTATTGGTACGCAGTATTTT.

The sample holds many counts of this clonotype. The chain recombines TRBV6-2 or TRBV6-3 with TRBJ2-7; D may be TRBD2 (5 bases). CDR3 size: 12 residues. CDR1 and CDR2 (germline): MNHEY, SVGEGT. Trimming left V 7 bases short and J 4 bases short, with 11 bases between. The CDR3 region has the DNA TGTGCCAGCACCGGACTGGGTTACGAGCAGTACTTC. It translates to CASTGLGYEQYF.

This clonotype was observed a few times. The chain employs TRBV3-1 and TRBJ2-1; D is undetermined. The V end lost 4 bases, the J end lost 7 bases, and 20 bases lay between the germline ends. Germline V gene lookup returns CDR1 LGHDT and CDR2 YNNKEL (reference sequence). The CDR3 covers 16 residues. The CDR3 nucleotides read TGTGCCAGCAGCCTGGAGCCGGACGAGTTTATGAATGAGCAGTTCTTC. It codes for CASSLEPDEFMNEQFF.

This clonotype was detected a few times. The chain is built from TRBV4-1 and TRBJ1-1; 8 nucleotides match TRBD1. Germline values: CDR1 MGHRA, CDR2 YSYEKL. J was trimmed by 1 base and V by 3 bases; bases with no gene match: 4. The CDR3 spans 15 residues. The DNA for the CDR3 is TGCGCCAGCAGCCAGCGACAGGGGACGAACACTGAAGCTTTCTTT. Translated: CASSQRQGTNTEAFF.

The CDR3 coding sequence is TGTGCCAGCAGCGCCGGTCCTAGATCGGGTTCCTACAATGAGCAGTTCTTC. As protein: CASSAGPRSGSYNEQFF. The chain links TRBV9 to TRBJ2-1; D gene unclear. V was cut by 3 bases and J by 1 base, with 17 bases left in between. Germline CDR1 is SGDLS and CDR2 is YYNGEE. The CDR3 spans 17 residues.

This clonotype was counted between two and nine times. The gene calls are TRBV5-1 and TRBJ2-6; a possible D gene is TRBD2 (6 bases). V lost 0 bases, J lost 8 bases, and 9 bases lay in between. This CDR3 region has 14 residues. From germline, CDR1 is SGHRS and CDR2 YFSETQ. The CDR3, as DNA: TGCGCCAGCAGCTTGGGAAGCGGGTCCAACGTCCTGACTTTC. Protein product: CASSLGSGSNVLTF.

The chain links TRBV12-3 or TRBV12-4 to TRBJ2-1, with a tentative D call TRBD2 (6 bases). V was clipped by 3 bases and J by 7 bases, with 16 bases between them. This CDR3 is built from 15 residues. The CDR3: CASSFEGLTENEQFF. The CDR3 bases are TGTGCCAGCAGTTTTGAAGGACTAACGGAAAATGAGCAGTTCTTC.

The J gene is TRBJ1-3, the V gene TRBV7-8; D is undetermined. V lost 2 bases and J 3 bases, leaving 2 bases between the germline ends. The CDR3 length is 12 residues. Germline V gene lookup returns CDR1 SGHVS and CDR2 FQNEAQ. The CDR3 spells CASSLIGNTIYF. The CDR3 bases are TGTGCCAGCAGCTTAATTGGAAACACCATATATTTT.

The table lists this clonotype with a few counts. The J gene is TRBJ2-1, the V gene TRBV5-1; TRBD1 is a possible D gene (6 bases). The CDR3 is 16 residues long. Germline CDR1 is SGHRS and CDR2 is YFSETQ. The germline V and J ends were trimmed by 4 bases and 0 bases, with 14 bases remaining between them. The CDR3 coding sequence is TGCGCCAGCAGCGTAGAGGGACACCACTCCTACAATGAGCAGTTCTTC. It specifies CASSVEGHHSYNEQFF.

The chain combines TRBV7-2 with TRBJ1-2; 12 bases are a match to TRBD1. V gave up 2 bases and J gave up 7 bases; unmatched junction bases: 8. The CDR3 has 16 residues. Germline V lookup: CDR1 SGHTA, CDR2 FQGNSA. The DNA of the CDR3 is TGTGCCAGCAGCTTATGGGACAGGGGGCGCGGGTCTGGCTACACCTTC. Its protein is CASSLWDRGRGSGYTF.

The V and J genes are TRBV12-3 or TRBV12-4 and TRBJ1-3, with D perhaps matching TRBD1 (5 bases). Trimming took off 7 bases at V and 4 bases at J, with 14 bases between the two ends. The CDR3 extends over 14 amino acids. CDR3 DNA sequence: TGTGCCAGCAAAGTACAGGTGGCGGGAAACACCATATATTTT. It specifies CASKVQVAGNTIYF.

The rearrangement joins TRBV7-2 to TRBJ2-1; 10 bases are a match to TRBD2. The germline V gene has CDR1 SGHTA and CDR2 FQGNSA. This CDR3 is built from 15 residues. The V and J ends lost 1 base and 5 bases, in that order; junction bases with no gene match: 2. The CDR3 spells CASSLVSGGHNEQFF. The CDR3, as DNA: TGTGCCAGCAGCTTAGTTAGCGGGGGGCACAATGAGCAGTTCTTC.

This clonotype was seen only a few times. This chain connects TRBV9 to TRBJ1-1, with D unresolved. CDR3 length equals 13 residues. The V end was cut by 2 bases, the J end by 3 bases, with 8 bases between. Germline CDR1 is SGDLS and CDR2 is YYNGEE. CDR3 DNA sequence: TGTGCCAGCAGCGTTCTATCCGACACTGAAGCTTTCTTT. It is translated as CASSVLSDTEAFF.

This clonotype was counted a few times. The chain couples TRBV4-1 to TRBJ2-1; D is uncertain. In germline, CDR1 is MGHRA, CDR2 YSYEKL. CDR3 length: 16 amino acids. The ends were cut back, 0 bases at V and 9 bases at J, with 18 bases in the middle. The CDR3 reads CASSQDWNRFRTEQFF. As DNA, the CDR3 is TGCGCCAGCAGCCAAGATTGGAATAGGTTTCGAACTGAGCAGTTCTTC.

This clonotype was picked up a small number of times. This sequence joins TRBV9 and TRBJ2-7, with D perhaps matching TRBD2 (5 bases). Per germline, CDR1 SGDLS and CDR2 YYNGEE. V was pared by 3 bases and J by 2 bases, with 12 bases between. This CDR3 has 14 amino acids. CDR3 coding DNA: TGTGCCAGCAGCGAAGGCGGGCTTCCCTACGAGCAGTACTTC. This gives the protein CASSEGGLPYEQYF.